A selection of T cell receptor beta chains follows, all from one sample in a study of blood T cells in healthy people across ages. Via MiXCR, TCRdb re-called the 5' RACE reads, giving one row per CDR3 protein. Here the sample spans about 1.5 million distinct CDR3 sequences, 35% to 45% being singletons. Sequenced material: blood. The receptors stem from a woman aged 18-29 years in good health. Both conserved end residues are part of each CDR3. The D gene is left open where the match is weak. A clone size is listed for some rows: how often the clone was seen (once, few, many), or a class if it is expanded.

>few|TRBJ2-1|TRBV28|TRBD2
CASSLTGLAGVGGQFF
TGTGCCAGCAGTTTGACGGGTCTAGCGGGAGTGGGGGGGCAGTTCTTC
>few|TRBJ1-2|TRBV6-2/TRBV6-3|NA
CASRRPDGYGYTF
TGTGCCAGCAGGAGACCGGACGGCTATGGCTACACCTTC
>NA|TRBJ1-5|TRBV6-2/TRBV6-3|TRBD1
CASSYSTGRSNQPQHF
TGTGCCAGCAGTTACTCGACAGGGAGGAGCAATCAGCCCCAGCATTTT
>few|TRBJ2-3|TRBV6-1|TRBD2
CASSAVGAGVSTDTQYF
TGTGCCAGCAGTGCTGTGGGAGCGGGGGTTAGCACAGATACGCAGTATTTT
>NA|TRBJ2-1|TRBV5-1|NA
CASSQQGDSYNEQFF
TGCGCCAGCAGCCAACAGGGCGACTCCTACAATGAGCAGTTCTTC
>many|TRBJ1-2|TRBV12-3/TRBV12-4|NA
CASSLRQGSGYTF
TGTGCCAGCAGTTTACGGCAGGGGTCTGGCTACACCTTC
>NA|TRBJ2-1|TRBV6-2/TRBV6-3|NA
CASRARTTDNEQFF
TGTGCCAGCAGGGCCAGGACTACCGACAATGAGCAGTTCTTC
>NA|TRBJ2-2|TRBV27|TRBD1
CASSFLRQGAGELFF
TGTGCCAGCAGTTTCCTCCGGCAGGGGGCCGGGGAGCTGTTTTTT
>NA|TRBJ2-2|TRBV7-2|NA
CASSREWAGELFF
TGTGCCAGCAGCCGCGAGTGGGCCGGGGAGCTGTTTTTT
>NA|TRBJ2-3|TRBV5-1|NA
CASALNPLAKTDTQYF
TGCGCCAGCGCCCTTAATCCCTTGGCCAAAACAGATACGCAGTATTTT
>NA|TRBJ1-2|TRBV20-1|NA
CSARDTGDNYGYTF
TGCAGTGCTAGAGACACCGGGGACAACTATGGCTACACCTTC
>NA|TRBJ1-2|TRBV5-6|NA
CASSAAYAGDWDYGYTF
TGTGCCAGCAGCGCGGCGTACGCGGGGGACTGGGACTATGGCTACACCTTC
>many|TRBJ2-7|TRBV5-1|NA
CASSLLLQDGHEQYF
TGCGCCAGCAGCTTGTTACTACAGGATGGCCACGAGCAGTACTTC
>few|TRBJ2-7|TRBV27|TRBD2
CASSARGGPYEQYF
TGTGCCAGCAGTGCACGGGGGGGCCCCTACGAGCAGTACTTC
>NA|TRBJ2-7|TRBV11-2|TRBD2
CASSYWGGYNYEQYF
TGTGCCAGCAGCTACTGGGGGGGATATAACTACGAGCAGTACTTC
>few|TRBJ1-6|TRBV5-1|NA
CASSPGQLNSPLHF
TGCGCCAGCAGCCCTGGACAGCTTAATTCACCCCTCCACTTT
>few|TRBJ2-3|TRBV4-1|NA
CASSQDPPGQAGSTDTQYF
TGCGCCAGCAGCCAAGATCCCCCAGGACAAGCTGGCAGCACAGATACGCAGTATTTT
>NA|TRBJ1-2|TRBV4-2|TRBD1
CASSQEEGASTF
TGTGCCAGCAGCCAAGAAGAGGGGGCAAGCACCTTC
>few|TRBJ2-5|TRBV25-1|TRBD1
CASSKGTGVYPQETQYF
TGTGCCAGCAGCAAAGGGACAGGGGTTTATCCCCAAGAGACCCAGTACTTC
>NA|TRBJ1-5|TRBV7-2|NA
CASSRGASNQPQHF
TGTGCCAGCAGCCGAGGGGCAAGCAATCAGCCCCAGCATTTT
>NA|TRBJ2-3|TRBV11-2|NA
CASSPNREAQYF
TGTGCCAGCAGCCCAAACAGAGAGGCGCAGTATTTT
>NA|TRBJ1-2|TRBV3-1|NA
CASSHRTAWDGYTF
TGTGCCAGCAGCCACAGGACAGCCTGGGATGGCTACACCTTC
>few|TRBJ2-7|TRBV27|TRBD1
CASSFGQGSSEQYF
TGTGCCAGCAGTTTTGGACAGGGCTCCTCCGAGCAGTACTTC
>NA|TRBJ1-1|TRBV29-1|NA
CSVERGALNTEAFF
TGCAGCGTGGAGCGGGGGGCCTTGAACACTGAAGCTTTCTTT
>NA|TRBJ1-2|TRBV29-1|NA
CSPAQSVNYGYTF
TGCAGCCCGGCGCAGTCAGTCAACTATGGCTACACCTTC
>NA|TRBJ2-1|TRBV6-5|TRBD2
CASTSRITGGNNEQFF
TGTGCCAGCACCAGCCGAATCACGGGGGGTAACAATGAGCAGTTCTTC
>few|TRBJ2-3|TRBV6-2/TRBV6-3|TRBD2
CASSFSVKRGATDTQYF
TGTGCCAGCAGTTTCTCTGTGAAGCGGGGAGCCACAGATACGCAGTATTTT
>NA|TRBJ1-2|TRBV10-3|NA
CAISDPGTENYGYTF
TGTGCCATCAGTGACCCCGGGACGGAAAACTATGGCTACACCTTC
>few|TRBJ2-1|TRBV6-2/TRBV6-3|NA
CASSHRVDEQFF
TGTGCCAGCAGCCACAGGGTCGATGAGCAGTTCTTC
>NA|TRBJ2-7|TRBV4-2|TRBD1
CASSAPGTGVSERYF
TGTGCCAGCAGCGCACCCGGGACAGGGGTTTCCGAGCGGTACTTC
>NA|TRBJ2-1|TRBV6-2/TRBV6-3|NA
CASSLNIRYNEQFF
TGTGCCAGCAGTTTGAACATCAGGTACAATGAGCAGTTCTTC
>few|TRBJ1-1|TRBV29-1|NA
CSVEEEDPREAFF
TGCAGCGTTGAGGAGGAGGACCCCCGTGAAGCTTTCTTT
>NA|TRBJ2-7|TRBV4-1|NA
CASSPAAGGASYEQYF
TGCGCCAGCAGCCCAGCAGCTGGAGGGGCTTCCTACGAGCAGTACTTC
>few|TRBJ1-5|TRBV7-2|NA
CASSLATVHQPQHF
TGTGCCAGCAGCTTAGCGACAGTACATCAGCCCCAGCATTTT
>few|TRBJ1-6|TRBV20-1|NA
CSARAGGRTGLHF
TGCAGTGCTAGAGCTGGCGGCCGGACGGGCCTCCACTTT
>NA|TRBJ2-7|TRBV9|NA
CASSGGLSEQYF
TGTGCCAGCAGCGGAGGACTCAGCGAGCAGTACTTC
>few|TRBJ1-5|TRBV3-1|NA
CASSHMNHQPQHF
TGTGCCAGCAGCCATATGAACCATCAGCCCCAGCATTTT
>NA|TRBJ2-5|TRBV20-1|TRBD1
CSASKTGRETQYF
TGCAGTGCTAGTAAGACAGGGAGAGAGACCCAGTACTTC
>NA|TRBJ2-7|TRBV7-3|NA
CASSLTLTSGEQYF
TGTGCCAGCAGCTTAACGTTAACGTCTGGCGAGCAGTACTTC
>NA|TRBJ2-5|TRBV29-1|NA
CSVLRQNNPRETQYF
TGCAGCGTTCTGAGACAAAACAATCCCCGGGAGACCCAGTACTTC
>NA|TRBJ2-1|TRBV12-3/TRBV12-4|TRBD2
CASSLRGRIPRSYNGQFF
TGTGCCAGCAGCCTGCGCGGGAGGATCCCACGCTCCTACAATGGGCAGTTCTTC
>NA|TRBJ1-2|TRBV20-1|NA
CSANRVESPGGYTF
TGCAGTGCTAACAGGGTCGAGTCCCCTGGAGGCTACACCTTC
>NA|TRBJ2-7|TRBV30|NA
CAWSVGRARYNEQYF
TGTGCCTGGAGTGTAGGACGGGCACGTTACAATGAGCAGTACTTC
>few|TRBJ2-4|TRBV5-1|NA
CASSLSPGENIQYF
TGCGCCAGCAGCTTGAGTCCTGGGGAAAACATTCAGTACTTC
>NA|TRBJ1-5|TRBV6-2/TRBV6-3|NA
CASSYVQPYQPQHF
TGTGCCAGCAGTTACGTACAGCCCTATCAGCCCCAGCATTTT
>NA|TRBJ2-4|TRBV24-1|TRBD2
CATSDLREGIQYF
TGTGCCACCAGTGATTTGAGGGAGGGCATTCAGTACTTC
>many|TRBJ1-5|TRBV12-3/TRBV12-4|NA
CASSSNSNQPQHF
TGTGCCAGCAGTTCAAATAGCAATCAGCCCCAGCATTTT
>NA|TRBJ2-1|TRBV7-9|TRBD1
CASSPRTGQTYNEQFF
TGTGCCAGCAGCCCAAGGACAGGGCAGACCTACAATGAGCAGTTCTTC
>NA|TRBJ1-2|TRBV29-1|NA
CSVEDLWRSFGYTF
TGCAGCGTTGAAGATCTGTGGCGTTCTTTTGGCTACACCTTC
>few|TRBJ2-3|TRBV18|TRBD2
CASSPQAGGADTQYF
TGTGCCAGCTCACCCCAAGCGGGAGGGGCAGATACGCAGTATTTT
>NA|TRBJ2-3|TRBV27|TRBD2
CASVAGTSGTDTQYF
TGTGCCAGCGTAGCCGGGACTAGCGGTACAGATACGCAGTATTTT
>NA|TRBJ2-5|TRBV29-1|TRBD1
CSAETGGGETQYF
TGCAGCGCGGAGACAGGGGGGGGTGAGACCCAGTACTTC